This TCR beta chain was retrieved from a study of radiation and T cells in renal cell carcinoma. Findings and limits, study-wide: Baseline intratumoral clonotype presence is unknown without pretreatment biopsies. In blood, top tumor clones expanded by 2 weeks, shrinking by 4.

Of note for this clone: As yet, its antigen is unknown.

The data were produced by immunoSEQ multiplex PCR, yet TCRdb's version contains in-frame clones alone and is incomplete. The table has about 140,000 clones, approximately 82% seen once. Sample time point: baseline pretreatment blood. Treatment defined: 15 Gy SBRT to primary tumor, nephrectomy 4 weeks later. Blood was sampled at baseline, 2 weeks and 4 weeks after SBRT. Clear cell pathology was present in this patient's renal cell carcinoma. Trimming took off 5 bases at V and 0 bases at J, with 10 bases between the two ends. In germline, CDR1 is MGHRA, CDR2 YSYEKL. The CDR3 extends over 15 amino acids. Sequenced here: blood, sampled from a patient whose treatment included radiotherapy and nephrectomy. This chain uses TRBV4-1 with TRBJ1-4, with D unresolved. The sequence was obtained from a woman in her fifties or sixties with renal cell carcinoma. Here the CDR3 DNA reads TGCGCCAGCAGCGCCCGTACCTCAACTAATGAAAAACTGTTTTTT. Its protein is CASSARTSTNEKLFF.